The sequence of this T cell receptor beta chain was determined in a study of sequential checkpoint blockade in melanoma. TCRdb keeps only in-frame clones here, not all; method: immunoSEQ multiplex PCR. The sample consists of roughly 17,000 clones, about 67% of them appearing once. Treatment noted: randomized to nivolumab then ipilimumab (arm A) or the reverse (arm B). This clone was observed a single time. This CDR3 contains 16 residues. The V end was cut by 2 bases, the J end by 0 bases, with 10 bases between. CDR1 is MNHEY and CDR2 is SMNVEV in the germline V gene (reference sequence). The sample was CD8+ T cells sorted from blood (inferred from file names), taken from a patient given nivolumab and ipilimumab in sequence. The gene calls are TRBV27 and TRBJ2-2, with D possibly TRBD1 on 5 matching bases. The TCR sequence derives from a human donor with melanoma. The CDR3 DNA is TGTGCCAGCAGTTTAGCAGGGTTTTCGAACACCGGGGAGCTGTTTTTT. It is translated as CASSLAGFSNTGELFF.